One T cell receptor (beta chain) is described in this entry. This entry belongs to a study of blood T cell repertoires in COVID-19. Study-level information: Sources were T cells, B-cell-depleted T cells, or PBMCs; the material itself was cDNA or gDNA.

Per the study methods: Nucleated cell counts were estimated from reference gene primer amplification. Some clones are missing from TCRdb's copy, which holds only in-frame ones; the method was immunoSEQ multiplex PCR. V, J and clone size are those of that table, while D and trimming were read from the DNA. Of about 220,000 clones listed, about 85% are singletons. This receptor was identified in a man under 40 with active or convalescent COVID-19. The sequenced sample consisted of peripheral blood.

Written as DNA, the CDR3 is TGTGCCTGGAGTCCGGGTAGCGGGAAGGTCGGGGAGCTGTTTTTT. Protein: CAWSPGSGKVGELFF. The chain links TRBV30 to TRBJ2-2; TRBD2 matches at 8 bases. Germline V lookup: CDR1 GTSNPN, CDR2 SVGIG (reference sequence). After removal of 2 bases from V and 7 bases from J, the junction contained 9 bases not matched to a gene. The CDR3 is made up of 15 amino acids.